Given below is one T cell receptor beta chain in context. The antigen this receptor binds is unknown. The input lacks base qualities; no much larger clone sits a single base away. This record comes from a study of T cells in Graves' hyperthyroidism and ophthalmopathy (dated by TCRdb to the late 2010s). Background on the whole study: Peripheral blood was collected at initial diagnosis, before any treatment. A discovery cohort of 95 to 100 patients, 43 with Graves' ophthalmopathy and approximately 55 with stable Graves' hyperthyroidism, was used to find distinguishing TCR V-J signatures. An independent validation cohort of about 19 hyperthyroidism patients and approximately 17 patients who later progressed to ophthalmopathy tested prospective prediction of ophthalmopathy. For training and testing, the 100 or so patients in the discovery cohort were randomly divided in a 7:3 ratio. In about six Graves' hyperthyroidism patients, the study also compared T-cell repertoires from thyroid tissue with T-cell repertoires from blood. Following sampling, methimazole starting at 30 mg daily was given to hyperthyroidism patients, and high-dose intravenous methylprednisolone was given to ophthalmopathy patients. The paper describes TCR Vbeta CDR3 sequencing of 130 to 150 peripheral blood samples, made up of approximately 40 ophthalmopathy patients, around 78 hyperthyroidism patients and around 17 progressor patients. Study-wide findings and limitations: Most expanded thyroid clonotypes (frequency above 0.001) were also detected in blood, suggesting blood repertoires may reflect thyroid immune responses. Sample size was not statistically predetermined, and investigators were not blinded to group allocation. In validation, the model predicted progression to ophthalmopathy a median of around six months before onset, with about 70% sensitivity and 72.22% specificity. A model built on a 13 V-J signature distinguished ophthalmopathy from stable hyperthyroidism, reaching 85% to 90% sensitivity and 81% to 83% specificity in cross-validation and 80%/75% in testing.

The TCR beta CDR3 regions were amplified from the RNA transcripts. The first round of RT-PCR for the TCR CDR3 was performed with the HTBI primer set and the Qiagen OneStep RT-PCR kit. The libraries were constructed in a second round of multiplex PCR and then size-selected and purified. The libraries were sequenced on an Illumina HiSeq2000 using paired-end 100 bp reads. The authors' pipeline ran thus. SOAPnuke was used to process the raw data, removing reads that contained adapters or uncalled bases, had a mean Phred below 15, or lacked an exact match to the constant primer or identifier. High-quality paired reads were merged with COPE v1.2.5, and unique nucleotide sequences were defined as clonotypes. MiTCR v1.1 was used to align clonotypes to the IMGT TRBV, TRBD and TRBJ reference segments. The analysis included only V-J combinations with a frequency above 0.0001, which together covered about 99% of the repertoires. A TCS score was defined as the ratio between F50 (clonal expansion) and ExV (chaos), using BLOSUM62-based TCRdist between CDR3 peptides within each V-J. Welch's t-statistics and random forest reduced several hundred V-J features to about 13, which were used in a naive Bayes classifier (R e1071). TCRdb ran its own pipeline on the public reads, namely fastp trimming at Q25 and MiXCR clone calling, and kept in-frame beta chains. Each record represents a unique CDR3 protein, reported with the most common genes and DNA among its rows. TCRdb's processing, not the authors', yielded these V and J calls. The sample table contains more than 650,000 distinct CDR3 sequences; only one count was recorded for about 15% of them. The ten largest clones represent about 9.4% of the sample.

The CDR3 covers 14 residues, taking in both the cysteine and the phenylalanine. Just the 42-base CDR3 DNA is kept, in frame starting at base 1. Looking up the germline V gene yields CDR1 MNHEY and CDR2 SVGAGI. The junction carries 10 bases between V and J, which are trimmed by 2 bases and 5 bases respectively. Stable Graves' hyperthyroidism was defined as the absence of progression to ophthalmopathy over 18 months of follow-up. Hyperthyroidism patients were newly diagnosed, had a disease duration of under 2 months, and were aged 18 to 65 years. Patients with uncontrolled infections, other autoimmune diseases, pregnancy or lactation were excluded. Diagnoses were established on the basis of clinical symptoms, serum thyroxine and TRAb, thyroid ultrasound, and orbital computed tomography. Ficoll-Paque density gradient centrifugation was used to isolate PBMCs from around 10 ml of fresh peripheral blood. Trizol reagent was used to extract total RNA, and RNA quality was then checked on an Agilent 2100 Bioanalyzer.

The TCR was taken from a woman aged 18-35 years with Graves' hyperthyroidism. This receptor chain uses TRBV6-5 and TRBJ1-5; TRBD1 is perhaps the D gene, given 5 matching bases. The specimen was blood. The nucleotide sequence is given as TGTGCCAGCAGTTACCGACGGGGGGATCAGCCCCAGCATTTT. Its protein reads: CASSYRRGDQPQHF.